This T cell receptor beta chain was sequenced for a study of blood T cell repertoires in COVID-19. Study context: In each case, the material was cDNA or gDNA derived from T cells, B-cell-depleted T cells, or PBMCs.

The protocol was immunoSEQ multiplex PCR, while the TCRdb copy is restricted to in-frame clones and leaves out a portion. The sample lists 55,000 to 75,000 clones, roughly 78% occurring once. The origin of this receptor is a human donor in a cohort sampled during active COVID-19. The sample was peripheral blood.

As DNA, the CDR3 is TGTGCCAGCAGCTTATCACAGGGTTTGAACACTGAAGCTTTCTTT. It specifies CASSLSQGLNTEAFF. V gene TRBV11-1 combines with J gene TRBJ1-1; D is possibly TRBD1 (6 bases). This CDR3 has 15 amino acids. Per germline, CDR1 SGHAT and CDR2 FQDESV (reference sequence). Trimming took 2 bases from V and 0 from J, leaving 10 bases between them.